The 32 T cell receptor beta chains below all came from one sample that was sequenced in a study of blood T cell repertoires in COVID-19. Only in-frame clones appear in the TCRdb table, and some are missing; sequencing was by immunoSEQ multiplex PCR. In the table there are under 200,000 clones, 85% to 90% of which are singletons. The sequenced material came from peripheral blood. These receptors were taken from a woman aged 70-85 years with COVID-19, enrolled during active disease.

The chain joins TRBV7-3 to TRBJ2-2, with a tentative D call TRBD2 (8 bases). The CDR3 extends over 18 amino acids. Per the germline V gene, CDR1 is SGHTA and CDR2 is FQGTGA. Trimming pared 1 base from V and 4 bases from J, leaving 19 bases between. The CDR3 protein is CASSLRGLGQEPTGELFF. The DNA of the CDR3 is TGTGCCAGCAGCTTAAGGGGACTAGGACAGGAACCCACCGGGGAGCTGTTTTTT.

This clone was observed once. The chain couples TRBV7-2 to TRBJ2-3; TRBD2 matches 12 bases. CDR1 and CDR2 from the germline V gene are SGHTA and FQGNSA. The CDR3 is 14 amino acids. Trimming cost V 1 base and J 8 bases; bases outside gene matches: 1. Here the CDR3 reads CASSLGLAGVTQYF. The CDR3 DNA reads as TGTGCCAGCAGCTTAGGACTAGCGGGGGTTACGCAGTATTTT.

This chain connects TRBV6-1 to TRBJ2-7, with 7 bases identical to TRBD1. This CDR3 has 15 amino acids. The V segment lost 3 bases and the J segment 2 bases; nucleotides outside the gene matches: 7. Germline V gene sequence: CDR1 MNHNS, CDR2 SASEGT. The CDR3 DNA reads as TGTGCCAGCAGTGACCCTCCGGGACAGCCCTACGAGCAGTACTTC. Protein sequence: CASSDPPGQPYEQYF.

The chain carries TRBV4-2 and TRBJ1-2; 8 nucleotides align to TRBD1. The CDR3 length is 18 residues. Germline assignment: CDR1 LGHNA and CDR2 YNFKEQ. The ends lost 1 base at V and 0 bases at J; junction bases unmatched: 10. The CDR3 sequence is CASSQAGTGSLTNYGYTF. The CDR3 DNA sequence: TGTGCCAGCAGCCAAGCCGGGACAGGTTCTCTTACTAACTATGGCTACACCTTC.

This chain uses TRBV9 with TRBJ2-5, with 9 bases lining up with TRBD1. This CDR3 region has 16 residues. Per germline, CDR1 SGDLS and CDR2 YYNGEE. Trimming removed 4 bases from V and 2 bases from J; junction bases left unmatched: 9. CDR3 nucleotides: TGTGCCAGCAGCATGTACGGGACAGGGTTTCAAGAGACCCAGTACTTC. This encodes CASSMYGTGFQETQYF. The complete variable domain, with remaining parts taken from reference TRBV9 and TRBJ2-5, reads DSGVTQTPKHLITATGQRVTLRCSPRSGDLSVYWYQQSLDQGLQFLIQYYNGEERAKGNILERFSAQQFPDLHSELNLSSLELGDSALYFCASSMYGTGFQETQYFGPGTRLLVL.

This clone was counted a few times. This chain joins TRBV4-1 and TRBJ1-2; TRBD1 is a possible D gene (5 bases). In germline, CDR1 is MGHRA, CDR2 YSYEKL. This CDR3 has 17 amino acids. Deletions cut 0 bases from V and 0 bases from J, with 14 bases between. The CDR3 is CASSQDIGQGSNYGYTF. CDR3 nucleotide sequence: TGCGCCAGCAGCCAAGATATTGGGCAGGGATCTAACTATGGCTACACCTTC.

This clone was recorded only once. The chain combines TRBV7-9 with TRBJ1-2; TRBD1 aligns across 8 bases. Per germline, CDR1 SEHNR and CDR2 FQNEAQ (reference sequence). V lost 6 bases and J lost 3; bases outside the gene matches: 6. The CDR3 has 14 amino acids. The CDR3 protein is CASSPDRADYGYTF. In DNA form, the CDR3 reads TGTGCCAGCAGTCCGGACAGGGCAGACTATGGCTACACCTTC.

The chain recombines TRBV7-3 with TRBJ1-6; D may be TRBD1 (6 bases). Germline V gene sequence: CDR1 SGHTA, CDR2 FQGTGA. Trimming left V 2 bases short and J 6 bases short, with 8 bases between. This CDR3 has 14 residues. CDR3 residues: CASSLGQTNSPLHF. DNA for the CDR3: TGTGCCAGCAGCTTAGGACAGACTAATTCACCCCTCCACTTT.

This clone was seen just once. The V gene is TRBV2, the J gene TRBJ1-2; D may be TRBD1 (6 bases). The V gene lost 9 bases and the J gene lost 1 base, with 9 bases spanning the gap. This CDR3 spans 12 amino acids. Germline assignment: CDR1 SNHLY and CDR2 FYNNEI. Written as DNA, the CDR3 is TGTGCCAGTGACAGGTTTAACTATGGCTACACCTTC. Encoded protein: CASDRFNYGYTF.

J is TRBJ2-5 and V is TRBV28; 12 bases are shared with TRBD2. V lost 3 bases to trimming and J lost 5 bases; unmatched junction nucleotides: 13. The CDR3 contains 18 residues. CDR1 is MDHEN and CDR2 is SYDVKM in the germline V gene. CDR3 nucleotide sequence: TGTGCCAGCAGTTTCTACTGGACTAGCGGGGATGGGATGGAGACCCAGTACTTC. This encodes CASSFYWTSGDGMETQYF. Variable domain in full (rest from reference TRBV28 and TRBJ2-5): DVKVTQSSRYLVKRTGEKVFLECVQDMDHENMFWYRQDPGLGLRLIYFSYDVKMKEKGDIPEGYSVSREKKERFSLILESASTNQTSMYLCASSFYWTSGDGMETQYFGPGTRLLVL.

The chain joins TRBV12-3 or TRBV12-4 to TRBJ1-1; D is unresolved. This CDR3 is built from 13 residues. V was shortened by 6 bases and J by 1 base, with 9 bases between the two germline ends. The CDR3 loop is CASSLERNTEAFF. The CDR3 DNA follows: TGTGCCAGCAGCCTGGAGAGGAACACTGAAGCTTTCTTT.

This clone occurred a few times. The rearrangement uses TRBV18 and TRBJ1-6, with TRBD1 matching 8 bases. Trimming cost V 3 bases and J 3 bases; bases outside gene matches: 7. In germline, CDR1 is KGHSH, CDR2 LQKENI. The CDR3 length is 17 residues. The CDR3 DNA follows: TGTGCCAGCTCACCCCGACAGGGGAACAGCTATAATTCACCCCTCCACTTT. Translation: CASSPRQGNSYNSPLHF.

The CDR3 loop is CASRYTGFNEQFF. The CDR3 DNA reads as TGTGCCAGCAGATATACAGGGTTCAATGAGCAGTTCTTC. The V and J genes are TRBV7-2 and TRBJ2-1; perhaps TRBD1 as D (6 bases). The CDR3 is made up of 13 amino acids. V shed 6 bases and J shed 6 bases, with 12 bases lying between them. CDR1 and CDR2 from the germline V gene are SGHTA and FQGNSA. Looking up the rest from reference TRBV7-2 and TRBJ2-1 gives the full variable domain: GAGVSQSPSNKVTEKGKDVELRCDPISGHTALYWYRQSLGQGLEFLIYFQGNSAPDKSGLPSDRFSAERTGGSVSTLTIQRTQQEDSAVYLCASRYTGFNEQFFGPGTRLTVL.

The chain carries TRBV20-1 and TRBJ2-5, with D tentatively TRBD2 (7 bases). The CDR3 runs 16 residues. V dropped 3 bases and J dropped 1 base, with 18 bases sitting between them. The germline gives CDR1 DFQATT, CDR2 SNEGSKA (reference sequence). The CDR3 sequence: CSASRLAGAFQETQYF. In DNA, the CDR3 is TGCAGTGCTAGTCGTCTGGCGGGGGCCTTCCAAGAGACCCAGTACTTC.

V gene TRBV20-1 combines with J gene TRBJ1-2; possible D gene TRBD1, 6 bases. This CDR3 contains 11 residues. Germline V gives CDR1 DFQATT, CDR2 SNEGSKA (reference sequence). V lost 6 bases and J lost 6, with 11 bases in between. The CDR3 here is CSATTGNGYTF. DNA of the CDR3: TGCAGTGCCACTACAGGGAATGGCTACACCTTC.

The count of this clone is one. V usage is TRBV5-6 and J usage is TRBJ1-1, with a possible D match to TRBD1 (5 bases). Deletions cut 0 bases from V and 5 bases from J, with 14 bases between. The V gene's germline CDR1 is SGHDT and CDR2 YYEEEE. CDR3 length: 15 amino acids. CDR3 nucleotides: TGTGCCAGCAGCTTGGGTATCAGGGTTGGGACTGAAGCTTTCTTT. Translating gives CASSLGIRVGTEAFF.

The V and J genes are TRBV4-1 and TRBJ1-5; tentatively, D is TRBD1 (5 bases). This CDR3 has 15 residues. Trimming stripped 1 base from V and 5 bases from J, with 12 bases between. Germline V CDR1 and CDR2: MGHRA, YSYEKL. The CDR3 DNA reads as TGCGCCAGCAGCCAAGCTTGGGGAGGGGATCAGCCCCAGCATTTT. It translates to CASSQAWGGDQPQHF.

This rearrangement joins TRBV2 to TRBJ1-4, with 8 bases that match TRBD1. Germline V gene sequence: CDR1 SNHLY, CDR2 FYNNEI. V shed 6 bases and J 2 bases; nucleotides not matched to a gene: 2. This CDR3 contains 14 residues. CDR3 amino acids: CASRRDRTNEKLFF. Here the CDR3 DNA reads TGTGCCAGCAGGAGGGACAGGACTAATGAAAAACTGTTTTTT.

The CDR3, as DNA: TGTGCCAGCAGTTTATCGGCTAGCGGGCCCTACGAGCAGTACTTC. It is translated as CASSLSASGPYEQYF. J is TRBJ2-7 and V is TRBV27, with 8 bases that match TRBD2. The V gene end was trimmed by 0 bases and the J gene end by 2 bases; junction bases not matched to a gene: 3. The CDR3 contains 15 residues. Germline V lookup: CDR1 MNHEY, CDR2 SMNVEV (reference sequence).

The V call is TRBV11-3, the J call TRBJ2-5; 7 nucleotides line up with TRBD1. CDR3 length: 14 residues. V lost 5 bases and J lost 2; bases outside the gene matches: 5. Germline values: CDR1 SGHNT, CDR2 YENEEA. The CDR3 DNA sequence: TGTGCCAGCAGCCTGGGGGACAGTCAAGAGACCCAGTACTTC. This gives the protein CASSLGDSQETQYF.

The chain joins TRBV19 to TRBJ1-2; TRBD1 might be the D (6 bases). With 6 bases removed from V and 7 bases from J, the gap between germline ends came to 21 bases. This CDR3 spans 15 amino acids. Per germline, CDR1 LNHDA and CDR2 SQIVND (reference sequence). CDR3: CASRPAVGARSGYTF. The CDR3 DNA is TGTGCCAGTAGACCGGCGGTGGGGGCGCGTTCTGGCTACACCTTC.

The chain uses TRBV27 and TRBJ2-7; TRBD2 matches 9 bases. Trimming took 6 bases from V and 5 from J; bases not matched to a gene: 11. Germline V gene sequence: CDR1 MNHEY, CDR2 SMNVEV (reference sequence). The CDR3 spans 15 residues. The DNA of the CDR3 is TGTGCCAGCAGATCTCTAGCGGGGAAACGGCACGAGCAGTACTTC. It translates to CASRSLAGKRHEQYF.

This clone was counted once. The V gene is TRBV9, the J gene TRBJ1-1, with TRBD1 as a possible D gene (6 bases). The CDR3 is 14 residues long. V lost 4 bases and J lost 1, with 11 bases in between. Per the germline V gene, CDR1 is SGDLS and CDR2 is YYNGEE. The CDR3 loop reads CASSSRGGNTEAFF. As DNA, the CDR3 is TGTGCCAGCAGCTCGAGAGGGGGGAACACTGAAGCTTTCTTT.

V and J are TRBV7-8 and TRBJ1-4, with D hard to call. This CDR3 has 16 amino acids. CDR1 is SGHVS, CDR2 FQNEAQ, per germline. Deletions cut 2 bases from V and 5 bases from J, with 15 bases between. CDR3 nucleotide sequence: TGTGCCAGCAGCTTAACCGTTGTCAGAAGAAATGAAAAACTGTTTTTT. Protein sequence: CASSLTVVRRNEKLFF.

The chain uses TRBV6-6 and TRBJ2-7, with D unresolved. The V end was cut by 7 bases, the J end by 6 bases, with 13 bases between. CDR3 length equals 12 residues. CDR1 MNHNY and CDR2 SVGAGI come from the germline V gene (reference sequence). The CDR3 nucleotides are TGTGCCAGCAATTTGGGCACCCTCGAGCAGTACTTC. Protein: CASNLGTLEQYF.

This chain connects TRBV27 to TRBJ1-3; 8 nucleotides align to TRBD1. This CDR3 region has 15 residues. Trimming took 6 bases from V and 0 from J; bases not matched to a gene: 4. Germline V gene sequence: CDR1 MNHEY, CDR2 SMNVEV (reference sequence). In nucleotides, the CDR3 is TGTGCCAGCAGAGCCGGGACAGGCTCTGGAAACACCATATATTTT. Residues: CASRAGTGSGNTIYF.

This chain joins TRBV11-2 and TRBJ2-3; D is possibly TRBD2 (6 bases). V shed 3 bases and J shed 7 bases, with 17 bases lying between them. The CDR3 is made up of 15 amino acids. CDR1 SGHAT and CDR2 FQNNGV come from the germline V gene. CDR3 DNA sequence: TGTGCCAGCAGCTTCGGGGGTGGGTTGGGCTATACGCAGTATTTT. It is translated as CASSFGGGLGYTQYF.

The chain recombines TRBV21-1 with TRBJ2-2; the DNA was not used to check the table's D call, TRBD1. TRBV21-1 is labeled a pseudogene. The CDR3 covers 18 residues. CDR3 amino acids: CASSKAVLRGLGTGELFF. CDR3 bases: TGTGCCAGCAGCAAAGCGGTCCTCAGGGGGCTGGGCACCGGGGAGCTGTTTTTT.

This chain links TRBV19 with TRBJ2-1; TRBD2 agrees at 9 bases. V shed 10 bases and J 7 bases; nucleotides not matched to a gene: 8. Germline CDR1 is LNHDA and CDR2 is SQIVND (reference sequence). This CDR3 contains 13 residues. CDR3 nucleotide sequence: TGTGCCATAGCGGGGGCCATGAGTAATGAGCAGTTCTTC. This gives the protein CAIAGAMSNEQFF.

This chain connects TRBV28 to TRBJ2-1, with 7 bases matching TRBD1. V shed 9 bases and J 16 bases; nucleotides not matched to a gene: 6. Germline V gene sequence: CDR1 MDHEN, CDR2 SYDVKM. The CDR3 runs to 9 residues. For the CDR3, the DNA is TGTGCCAGACCCGACAGGGTTTTCTTC. As protein: CARPDRVFF.

The chain is built from TRBV18 and TRBJ1-5; D possibly corresponds to TRBD1 (5 bases). CDR1 and CDR2 from the germline V gene are KGHSH and LQKENI. Trimming shortened V by 5 bases and J by 2 bases, and 10 bases separated the two germline ends. The CDR3 loop spans 14 amino acids. The CDR3: CASSSGGGNQPQHF. CDR3 in DNA: TGTGCCAGCTCATCCGGGGGGGGCAATCAGCCCCAGCATTTT.

This clone was detected only once. The V and J genes are TRBV19 and TRBJ2-1; possibly TRBD1 for D (5 bases). V dropped 4 bases and J dropped 5 bases, with 12 bases sitting between them. This CDR3 region has 14 residues. CDR1 and CDR2 from the germline V gene are LNHDA and SQIVND (reference sequence). CDR3 DNA sequence: TGTGCCAGTAGTACCAAGCCAGGGAACAATGAGCAGTTCTTC. Protein product: CASSTKPGNNEQFF.